This TCR beta chain was documented in a study of T-cell memory formation after mild COVID-19. Study results and limitations: Contracting CD4+ clones sat mainly in CM and EM; CD8+ in EMRA.

Germline V lookup: CDR1 SGHTA, CDR2 FQGNSA. CDR3 size: 15 residues. V was clipped by 2 bases and J by 9 bases; unmatched bases: 6. Concerning this clonotype itself: Its target is not known.

TCRdb ran MiXCR on the 5' RACE reads and lists one entry per CDR3 protein. Of about 350,000 distinct CDR3 sequences in the sample, roughly 13% are singletons; the top ten hold about a fifth. The rearrangement uses TRBV7-2 and TRBJ2-1; 11 positions agree with TRBD2. This sequence was found in a man younger than 35 who had mild COVID-19 (a few samples of this study predate the infection). Cell type and time point are not known. Input material: PBMCs or a T cell subset sorted from them (not recorded which). The CDR3 nucleotides read TGTGCCAGCAGCTTACTAGCGGGGGGATCCGGTGAGCAGTTCTTC. This encodes CASSLLAGGSGEQFF.